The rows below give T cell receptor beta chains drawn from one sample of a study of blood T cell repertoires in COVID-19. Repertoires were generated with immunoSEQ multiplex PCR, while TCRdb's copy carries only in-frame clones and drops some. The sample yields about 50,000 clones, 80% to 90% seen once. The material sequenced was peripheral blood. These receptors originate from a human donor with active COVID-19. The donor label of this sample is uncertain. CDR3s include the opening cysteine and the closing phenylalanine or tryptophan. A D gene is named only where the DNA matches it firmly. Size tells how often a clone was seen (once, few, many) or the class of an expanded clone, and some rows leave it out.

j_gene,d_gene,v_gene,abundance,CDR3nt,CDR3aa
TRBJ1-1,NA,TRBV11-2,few,TGTGCCAGCAGCTTAGGACAGAACACTGAAGCTTTCTTT,CASSLGQNTEAFF
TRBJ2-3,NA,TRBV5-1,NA,TGCGCCAGCAGCTTGGTCGAGGGCCTTACGCAGTATTTT,CASSLVEGLTQYF
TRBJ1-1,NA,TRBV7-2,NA,TGTGCCAGCAGCTTATTCGGGGGTTCGAACACTGAAGCTTTCTTT,CASSLFGGSNTEAFF
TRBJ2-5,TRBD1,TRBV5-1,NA,TGCGCCAGCAGGTTTGACAGGGGCCAAGAGACCCAGTACTTC,CASRFDRGQETQYF
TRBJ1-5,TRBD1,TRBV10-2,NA,TGCGCCAGCGGTTTCGAACAGGGGTTTCAGCCCCAGCATTTT,CASGFEQGFQPQHF
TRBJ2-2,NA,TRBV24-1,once,TGTGCCACCAGTGTCTTTAACACCGGGGAGCTGTTTTTT,CATSVFNTGELFF
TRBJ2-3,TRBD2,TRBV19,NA,TGTGCCAGTAGTTGGAAGCGGGGACCTGTCACAGATACGCAGTATTTT,CASSWKRGPVTDTQYF
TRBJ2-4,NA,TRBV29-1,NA,TGCAGCGTTGAAGGACAGCGTAAAAACATTCAGTACTTC,CSVEGQRKNIQYF
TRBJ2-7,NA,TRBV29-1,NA,TGCAGCGTTATGCGGGATAGAACCTACGAGCAGTACTTC,CSVMRDRTYEQYF
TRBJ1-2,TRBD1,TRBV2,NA,TGTGCCAGCAGTGAAGCGCTTCCAGGGGGCTATGGCTACACCTTC,CASSEALPGGYGYTF
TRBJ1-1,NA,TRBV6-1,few,TGTGCCAGCAGTGAACTGGGGGGGGTGAACACTGAAGCTTTCTTT,CASSELGGVNTEAFF
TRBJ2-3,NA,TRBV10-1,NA,TGCGCCACCGGTAGAAGCACAGATACGCAGTATTTT,CATGRSTDTQYF
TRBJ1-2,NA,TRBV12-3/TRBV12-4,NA,TGTGCCAGCAGTTTCGACAGCCCAGGCTACACCTTC,CASSFDSPGYTF
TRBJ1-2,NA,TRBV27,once,TGTGCCAGCAGTTCACTGGGCCCGTCGCGCTACACCTTC,CASSSLGPSRYTF
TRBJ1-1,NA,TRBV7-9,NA,TGTGCCAGCAGCTCGCAGGAGAACACTGAAGCTTTCTTT,CASSSQENTEAFF
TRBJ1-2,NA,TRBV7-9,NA,TGTGCCAGCAGCTTAGCGGGAGGTTCTGGCTACACCTTC,CASSLAGGSGYTF
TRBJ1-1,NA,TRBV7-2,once,TGTGCCAGCAGCTTAGAGGTTGGCAGGATGAACACTGAAGCTTTCTTT,CASSLEVGRMNTEAFF
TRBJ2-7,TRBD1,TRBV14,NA,TGTGCCAGCAGCCAAGAACAGGGGATTAAGCGCGACGAGCAGTACTTC,CASSQEQGIKRDEQYF
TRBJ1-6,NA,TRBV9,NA,TGTGCCAGCAGCGTATCACAGTATAATTCACCCCTCCACTTT,CASSVSQYNSPLHF
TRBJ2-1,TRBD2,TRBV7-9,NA,TGTGCCAGCAGCATCTCGGCTAGCGGGATTTCGGGGCAGTTCTTC,CASSISASGISGQFF
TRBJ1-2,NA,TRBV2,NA,TGTGCCAGCAAATCGGACAGCTCCAACTATGGCTACACCTTC,CASKSDSSNYGYTF
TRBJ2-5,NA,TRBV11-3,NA,TGTGCCAGCAGCTCCAGGACAAGCCAAGAGACCCAGTACTTC,CASSSRTSQETQYF
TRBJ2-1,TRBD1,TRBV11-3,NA,TGTGCCAGCAGCCGCCGGGACAGGGGTTTCGATGAGCAGTTCTTC,CASSRRDRGFDEQFF
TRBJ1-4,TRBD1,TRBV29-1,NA,TGCAGCGTTTCGGGACAGTCAAATGAAAAACTGTTTTTT,CSVSGQSNEKLFF
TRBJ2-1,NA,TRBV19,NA,TGTGCCAGTAACCTGGGGGGATCCTACAATGAGCAGTTCTTC,CASNLGGSYNEQFF
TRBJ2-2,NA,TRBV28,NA,TGTGCCAGCAGTCTACGACTCCTCGCGAACACCGGGGAGCTGTTTTTT,CASSLRLLANTGELFF
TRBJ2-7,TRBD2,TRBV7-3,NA,TGTGCCAGCAGCCCCGGAGGGCTAGCGGGATTCTACGAGCAGTACTTC,CASSPGGLAGFYEQYF
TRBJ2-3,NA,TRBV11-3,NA,TGTGCCAGCAGCTTAGGAGCAGGGCGCACAGATACGCAGTATTTT,CASSLGAGRTDTQYF
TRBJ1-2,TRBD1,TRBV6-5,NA,TGTGCCAGCAGTTACTCCGACAGGGAAAATGGCTACACCTTC,CASSYSDRENGYTF
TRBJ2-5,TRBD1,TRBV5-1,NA,TGCGCCAGCAGCTTCGGACAGGGGGAAGAGACCCAGTACTTC,CASSFGQGEETQYF
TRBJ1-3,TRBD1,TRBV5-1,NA,TGCGCCAGCTCGGACCCACAGGGGGCTGGAAACACCATATATTTT,CASSDPQGAGNTIYF
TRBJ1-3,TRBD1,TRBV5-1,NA,TGCGCCAGCAGCCAGGGACAGGGAAACACCATATATTTT,CASSQGQGNTIYF
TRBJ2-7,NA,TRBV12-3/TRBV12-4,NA,TGTGCCAGCAGTTTCGCCGGGGTGCACGAGCAGTACTTC,CASSFAGVHEQYF
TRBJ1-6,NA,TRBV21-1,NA,TGTGCCAGCAGTAAGAGGATAGCTACACATACATATTCACCCCTCCACTTT,CASSKRIATHTYSPLHF
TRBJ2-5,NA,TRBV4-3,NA,TGCGCCAGCAGCCAAGATTTTTTTCGGGAGACCCAGTACTTC,CASSQDFFRETQYF
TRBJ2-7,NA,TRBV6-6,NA,TGTGCCAGCAGTCGGGACACTAACTCCTACGAGCAGTACTTC,CASSRDTNSYEQYF
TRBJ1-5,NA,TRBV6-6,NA,TGTGCCAGCAATGGCGGGGATCAGCCCCAGCATTTT,CASNGGDQPQHF
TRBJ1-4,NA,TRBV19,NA,TGTGCCAGTAGACAGGTTCGGGAGCTCCCCAATGAAAAACTGTTTTTT,CASRQVRELPNEKLFF
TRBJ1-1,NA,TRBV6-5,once,TGTGCCAGCAGTTACTCAGCAGGTGAAGCTTTCTTT,CASSYSAGEAFF
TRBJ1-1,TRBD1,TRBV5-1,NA,TGCGCCAGCAGCTTGGGGGACAGGGATGGAGCTTTCTTT,CASSLGDRDGAFF
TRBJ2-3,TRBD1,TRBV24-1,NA,TGTGCCACCAGTGAACCCCTGACAGGGAATATCGGCACAGATACGCAGTATTTT,CATSEPLTGNIGTDTQYF
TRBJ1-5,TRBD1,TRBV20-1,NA,TGCAGTGCTAGTCCGGGACAGGGAACCCAGCATTTT,CSASPGQGTQHF
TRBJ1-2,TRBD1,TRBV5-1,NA,TGCGCCAGCAGCGCTCAGACAGGGCTTGGCTATGGCTACACCTTC,CASSAQTGLGYGYTF